The 27 T cell receptor beta chains reported below all come from one sample, sequenced in a study of radiation and T cells in renal cell carcinoma. The assay was immunoSEQ multiplex PCR, and TCRdb's table has in-frame clones only and misses some. The table has some 78,000 clones, about 89% seen once; the top ten hold 5.5% to 7%. Time point specified: blood 4 weeks post-SBRT, at nephrectomy. The treatment: 15 Gy SBRT to primary tumor, nephrectomy 4 weeks later. The sample in question was blood, obtained from a patient whose treatment included radiotherapy and nephrectomy. Every receptor here comes from a woman in her seventies with renal cell carcinoma.

The chain joins TRBV6-1 to TRBJ1-5; maybe TRBD1 (6 bases). V lost 4 bases and J 9 bases, leaving 16 bases between the germline ends. The germline V gene encodes CDR1 MNHNS and CDR2 SASEGT. The CDR3 has 14 residues. The CDR3 reads CASSVGQTDGPQHF. In DNA form, the CDR3 reads TGTGCCAGCAGTGTCGGACAGACGGATGGGCCCCAGCATTTT.

This sequence joins TRBV5-1 and TRBJ2-1, with 8 bases matching TRBD2. Germline V gives CDR1 SGHRS, CDR2 YFSETQ. J was trimmed by 0 bases and V by 2 bases; bases with no gene match: 4. This CDR3 spans 16 amino acids. CDR3: CASSLTGTSSYNEQFF. The CDR3 nucleotides are TGCGCCAGCAGCTTAACCGGGACTAGCTCCTACAATGAGCAGTTCTTC.

In its sample, this clone was seen once. The gene calls are TRBV4-2 and TRBJ2-5; 8 bases map to TRBD1. CDR1 is LGHNA and CDR2 is YNFKEQ in the germline V gene. V dropped 0 bases and J dropped 5; count of bases not matched to a gene: 8. CDR3 length: 16 residues. The CDR3 DNA follows: TGTGCCAGCAGCCAAGATTCCCAGGGGGCCAGCGAGACCCAGTACTTC. Translating it yields CASSQDSQGASETQYF.

In this sample, this clone turned up once. The chain joins TRBV18 to TRBJ2-5; 10 bases are a match to TRBD2. J lost 5 bases, V lost 8 bases, and 5 bases had no gene match. Germline CDR1 reads KGHSH; CDR2 reads LQKENI. The CDR3 is 13 residues long. The CDR3 coding sequence is TGTGCCAGCGTCCCGGGACTAGCGGAGACCCAGTACTTC. It translates to CASVPGLAETQYF.

The chain uses TRBV11-3 and TRBJ2-5; 15 nucleotides agree with TRBD2. Germline V lookup: CDR1 SGHNT, CDR2 YENEEA. This CDR3 region has 16 residues. The junction had 4 bases not matched to a gene; V was cut back by 4 bases and J by 4 bases. For the CDR3, the DNA is TGTGCCAGCAGCTGGACTAGCGGGGGGGCCAGAGAGACCCAGTACTTC. Translation gives CASSWTSGGARETQYF.

The V call is TRBV5-5, the J call TRBJ2-5; D gene unclear. The CDR3 has 15 residues. Germline V gene lookup returns CDR1 SGHKS and CDR2 YYEKEE (reference sequence). The ends were cut back, 1 base at V and 6 bases at J, with 16 bases in the middle. The CDR3 nucleotides read TGTGCCAGCAGCTTGAGTGCCAGCCTAATGCAGACCCAGTACTTC. As protein: CASSLSASLMQTQYF.

This clone appeared a single time. The J gene is TRBJ1-5, the V gene TRBV12-2. TRBV12-2 is a known pseudogene. This CDR3 is built from 15 residues. The CDR3 loop reads CASRPTGTVNQPQHF. As DNA, the CDR3 is TGTGCAAGTCGCCCGACCGGGACGGTCAATCAGCCCCAGCATTTT.

This clone was counted a single time. V is TRBV19 and J is TRBJ2-7; TRBD2 is a possible D gene (7 bases). From germline, CDR1 is LNHDA and CDR2 SQIVND (reference sequence). The CDR3 extends over 15 amino acids. V gave up 4 bases and J gave up 5 bases, with 18 bases separating them. CDR3 sequence reads: CASSTKRGGGDEQYF. DNA of the CDR3: TGTGCCAGTAGTACAAAAAGAGGGGGAGGGGACGAGCAGTACTTC.

The CDR3 loop is CASSQAGGAETQYF. Written as DNA, the CDR3 is TGCGCCAGCAGCCAAGCGGGGGGGGCAGAGACCCAGTACTTC. This chain uses TRBV4-3 with TRBJ2-5; 8 bases line up with TRBD2. CDR3 length: 14 residues. V was pared by 1 base and J by 4 bases, with 2 bases of the junction left unmatched. Germline loops: CDR1 LGHNA, CDR2 YSLEER.

This chain links TRBV6-5 with TRBJ2-7, with D unresolved. Germline assignment: CDR1 MNHEY and CDR2 SVGAGI. The CDR3 has 16 amino acids. Trimming took 2 bases from V and 1 from J, leaving 15 bases between them. CDR3 in amino acids: CASSYRRLSASYEQYF. The CDR3 DNA is TGTGCCAGCAGTTACCGTCGACTCTCCGCATCCTACGAGCAGTACTTC.

This clone was recorded only once. The V call is TRBV18, the J call TRBJ1-5; D is unclear. V was pared by 2 bases and J by 0 bases, with 17 bases between. In germline, CDR1 is KGHSH, CDR2 LQKENI. The CDR3 is 18 amino acids. The CDR3 sequence is CASSPDSGVLYSNQPQHF. The CDR3 nucleotides read TGTGCCAGCTCACCAGATTCAGGCGTGCTATATAGCAATCAGCCCCAGCATTTT.

J is TRBJ1-2 and V is TRBV7-9; no reliable D call. Germline V CDR1 and CDR2: SEHNR, FQNEAQ (reference sequence). Trimming shortened V by 5 bases and J by 7 bases, and 11 bases separated the two germline ends. The CDR3 runs to 12 residues. CDR3 in DNA: TGTGCCAGCAGCCCGTCGGGGTTTGGCTACACCTTC. It encodes CASSPSGFGYTF.

The chain joins TRBV7-2 to TRBJ2-6; 7 positions match TRBD1. CDR1 and CDR2 from the germline V gene are SGHTA and FQGNSA. The CDR3 is 18 amino acids. V was clipped by 0 bases and J by 0 bases; unmatched bases: 5. The chain's CDR3 is CASSLAGTVPSGANVLTF. In DNA, the CDR3 is TGTGCCAGCAGCTTAGCGGGGACAGTCCCCTCTGGGGCCAACGTCCTGACTTTC.

This clone came up once. The genes are TRBV9 and TRBJ1-4; 10 bases agree with TRBD1. The CDR3 runs 15 residues. Unmatched junction bases numbered 5, after V lost 4 bases and J lost 5 bases. CDR1 is SGDLS, CDR2 YYNGEE, per germline. For the CDR3, the DNA is TGTGCCAGCAGCCCGGGGACAGGGGCCAATGAAAAACTGTTTTTT. It encodes CASSPGTGANEKLFF. Full variable domain (rest looked up from reference TRBV9 and TRBJ1-4): DSGVTQTPKHLITATGQRVTLRCSPRSGDLSVYWYQQSLDQGLQFLIQYYNGEERAKGNILERFSAQQFPDLHSELNLSSLELGDSALYFCASSPGTGANEKLFFGSGTQLSVL.

This chain links TRBV10-2 with TRBJ2-5, with TRBD2 matching 15 bases. The ends lost 7 bases at V and 5 bases at J; junction bases unmatched: 11. CDR1 is WSHSY, CDR2 SAAADI, per germline. This CDR3 spans 17 amino acids. The CDR3 protein is CASKNRTSGGVLETQYF. CDR3 DNA: TGCGCCAGCAAAAATCGGACTAGCGGGGGGGTATTGGAGACCCAGTACTTC.

Points on this clone: The same CDR3 also results from other DNA sequences found in this sample. The CDR3 loop reads CASTPHRGQPQHF. The CDR3 DNA sequence: TGTGCCAGCACCCCACATAGGGGCCAGCCCCAGCATTTT. J is TRBJ1-5 and V is TRBV7-2; perhaps TRBD1 as D (5 bases). This CDR3 is 13 amino acids long. Germline assignment: CDR1 SGHTA and CDR2 FQGNSA. Trimming pared 7 bases from V and 7 bases from J, leaving 14 bases between.

CDR3 residues: CATSRDRGPGEQFF. The CDR3 DNA follows: TGTGCCACCAGCAGGGACAGGGGGCCAGGAGAGCAGTTCTTC. This chain links TRBV15 with TRBJ2-1; TRBD1 aligns across 11 bases. V lost 3 bases, J lost 10 bases, and 5 bases stayed unmatched. Per germline, CDR1 LNHNV and CDR2 YYDKDF (reference sequence). This CDR3 has 14 amino acids.

The chain joins TRBV10-2 to TRBJ1-1; D is perhaps TRBD1 (5 bases). The germline V gene encodes CDR1 WSHSY and CDR2 SAAADI. The length of the CDR3 is 13 residues. V lost 8 bases, J lost 6 bases, and 16 bases lay in between. The CDR3 protein is CASCTAGEAEAFF. The DNA for the CDR3 is TGCGCCAGCTGTACGGCGGGGGAGGCTGAAGCTTTCTTT.

J is TRBJ1-1 and V is TRBV6-1; D gene uncertain. The CDR3 is 14 residues long. V lost 2 bases, J lost 5 bases, and 12 bases lay in between. Germline V gives CDR1 MNHNS, CDR2 SASEGT. The CDR3 region is CASSERVTGTEAFF. CDR3 in DNA: TGTGCCAGCAGTGAAAGGGTAACGGGAACTGAAGCTTTCTTT.

This chain uses TRBV9 with TRBJ2-2; D not certain. Trimming removed 0 bases from V and 6 bases from J, with 9 bases in between. The CDR3 sequence is 14 residues long. The V gene's germline CDR1 is SGDLS and CDR2 YYNGEE. The DNA for the CDR3 is TGTGCCAGCAGCGTAGTACAGAGCGCCGGGGAGCTGTTTTTT. Its protein is CASSVVQSAGELFF.

This clone was picked up one time. This chain joins TRBV6-5 and TRBJ2-7, with TRBD1 matching over 9 bases. This CDR3 has 15 amino acids. J lost 4 bases, V lost 6 bases, and 10 bases had no gene match. The V gene's germline CDR1 is MNHEY and CDR2 SVGAGI. CDR3 sequence: CASSTPRGQGYEQYF. The CDR3 bases are TGTGCCAGCAGCACCCCCCGGGGACAGGGTTACGAGCAGTACTTC.

The V call is TRBV6-5, the J call TRBJ1-2; D is uncertain. The germline V gene encodes CDR1 MNHEY and CDR2 SVGAGI. V lost 6 bases and J lost 0, with 11 bases in between. The CDR3 contains 14 residues. In DNA form, the CDR3 reads TGTGCCAGCAGCTCCCCAAGAGCTAACTATGGCTACACCTTC. Its translation: CASSSPRANYGYTF.

In its sample, this clone was seen a few times. The J gene is TRBJ1-2, the V gene TRBV30; TRBD1 matches at 11 bases. The germline CDR1 and CDR2 sequences are GTSNPN and SVGIG (reference sequence). The CDR3 contains 14 residues. Germline trimming cut 2 bases from V and 8 bases from J; bases unmatched to any gene: 7. The DNA of the CDR3 is TGTGCCTGGAGTTCCACGGACAGGGGGCACGGCTACACCTTC. Translated, it gives CAWSSTDRGHGYTF.

The chain couples TRBV4-1 to TRBJ2-7; 11 nucleotides match TRBD2. CDR1 and CDR2 (germline): MGHRA, YSYEKL. CDR3 length: 15 amino acids. The V segment lost 4 bases and the J segment 3 bases; nucleotides outside the gene matches: 5. This CDR3 is CASSRGLADNYEQYF. CDR3 sequence (DNA): TGCGCCAGCAGCCGGGGACTAGCGGATAACTACGAGCAGTACTTC.

The table lists this clone with a few counts. This chain connects TRBV6-1 to TRBJ1-1; D possibly corresponds to TRBD1 (5 bases). CDR1 is MNHNS and CDR2 is SASEGT in the germline V gene. This CDR3 comprises 13 residues. V dropped 1 base and J dropped 11 bases, with 14 bases sitting between them. The CDR3 DNA follows: TGTGCCAGCAGTGAAGACGCCAGGGTGGGTGCTTTCTTT. Protein product: CASSEDARVGAFF.

The chain recombines TRBV5-1 with TRBJ2-7; 7 bases map to TRBD1. Germline V gene data show CDR1 as SGHRS and CDR2 as YFSETQ. The CDR3 consists of 14 residues. After removal of 0 bases from V and 4 bases from J, the junction contained 4 bases not matched to a gene. The DNA for the CDR3 is TGCGCCAGCAGCTTGGACAGGGGACAATACGAGCAGTACTTC. As protein: CASSLDRGQYEQYF.

This chain joins TRBV9 and TRBJ2-3; 7 bases map to TRBD2. Germline lookup yields CDR1 SGDLS and CDR2 YYNGEE. This CDR3 is 18 amino acids long. J was trimmed by 0 bases and V by 6 bases; bases with no gene match: 16. CDR3 amino acids: CASKPRGGAGISTDTQYF. The CDR3 DNA sequence: TGTGCCAGCAAGCCAAGGGGTGGAGCGGGGATTAGCACAGATACGCAGTATTTT.